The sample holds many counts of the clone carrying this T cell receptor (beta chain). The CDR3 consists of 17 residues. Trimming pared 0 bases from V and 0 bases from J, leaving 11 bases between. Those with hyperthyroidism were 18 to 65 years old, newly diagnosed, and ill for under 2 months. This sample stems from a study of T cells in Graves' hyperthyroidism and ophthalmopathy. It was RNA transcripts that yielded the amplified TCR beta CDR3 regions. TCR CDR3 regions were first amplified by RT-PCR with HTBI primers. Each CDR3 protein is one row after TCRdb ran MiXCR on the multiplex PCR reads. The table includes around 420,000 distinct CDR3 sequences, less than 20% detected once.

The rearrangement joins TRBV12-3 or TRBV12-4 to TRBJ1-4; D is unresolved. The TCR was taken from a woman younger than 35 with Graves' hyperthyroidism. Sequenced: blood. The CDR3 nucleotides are TGTGCCAGCAGTTTAGCTGTAAGCTTACCAACTAATGAAAAACTGTTTTTT. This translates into CASSLAVSLPTNEKLFF.